The 27 T cell receptor beta chains presented below share a single source sample, sequenced in a study of lymphopenia after photon versus proton radiotherapy. TCRdb's copy holds only in-frame clones and misses some; the assay was immunoSEQ multiplex PCR. The sample includes some 30,000 clones, roughly 86% of them seen just once. The source was peripheral blood, collected from a patient treated with proton-based radiotherapy. All receptors come from a woman aged 60-75 years with cholangiocarcinoma. Some clones in this sample may be carry-over from other donors' samples.

The rearrangement joins TRBV4-1 to TRBJ2-6, with D unclear. The germline gives CDR1 MGHRA, CDR2 YSYEKL. This CDR3 is built from 16 residues. V lost 4 bases to trimming and J lost 2 bases, with 12 bases between them. The CDR3 loop is CASSPVPTAGANVLTF. CDR3 coding DNA: TGCGCCAGCAGCCCAGTTCCTACAGCTGGGGCCAACGTCCTGACTTTC.

This clone was detected a few times. The V call is TRBV9, the J call TRBJ1-3; D gene unclear. This CDR3 is built from 16 residues. Between the trimmed V and J ends, which lost 0 bases and 4 bases, there was a span of 14 bases. Germline V lookup: CDR1 SGDLS, CDR2 YYNGEE. The CDR3 nucleotides read TGTGCCAGCAGCGTAGACCCGCGGGGTGAGGGAAACACCATATATTTT. Its protein product is CASSVDPRGEGNTIYF. Drawing the rest from reference TRBV9 and TRBJ1-3, the complete variable domain is DSGVTQTPKHLITATGQRVTLRCSPRSGDLSVYWYQQSLDQGLQFLIQYYNGEERAKGNILERFSAQQFPDLHSELNLSSLELGDSALYFCASSVDPRGEGNTIYFGEGSWLTVV.

This chain connects TRBV10-2 to TRBJ1-5; maybe TRBD1 (5 bases). The CDR3 has 14 residues. CDR1 and CDR2 from the germline V gene are WSHSY and SAAADI. The V end lost 4 bases, the J end lost 4 bases, and 11 bases lay between the germline ends. CDR3 sequence (DNA): TGCGCCAGCAGTGCCTCGACAGCAAATCAGCCCCAGCATTTT. Encoded protein: CASSASTANQPQHF.

The V and J genes are TRBV7-6 and TRBJ1-2; D is uncertain. Germline CDR1 SGHVS, CDR2 FNYEAQ. Trimming left V 5 bases short and J 4 bases short, with 8 bases between. The CDR3 contains 12 residues. DNA of the CDR3: TGTGCCAGCAGCATAAAGACCTATGGCTACACCTTC. It specifies CASSIKTYGYTF. Together with reference TRBV7-6 and TRBJ1-2, the CDR3 gives the full variable domain: GAGVSQSPRYKVTKRGQDVALRCDPISGHVSLYWYRQALGQGPEFLTYFNYEAQQDKSGLPNDRFSAERPEGSISTLTIQRTEQRDSAMYRCASSIKTYGYTFGSGTRLTVV.

V usage is TRBV19 and J usage is TRBJ1-4, with a tentative D call TRBD1 (5 bases). V was shortened by 9 bases and J by 6 bases, with 17 bases between the two germline ends. CDR3 length: 14 amino acids. The germline V gene encodes CDR1 LNHDA and CDR2 SQIVND (reference sequence). DNA of the CDR3: TGTGCCAGCCGCCGGGACCCTGGAGATGAAAAACTGTTTTTT. It translates to CASRRDPGDEKLFF.

V usage is TRBV10-2 and J usage is TRBJ2-1, with 9 positions matching TRBD2. V lost 4 bases, J lost 9 bases, and 7 bases stayed unmatched. This CDR3 contains 14 residues. Germline V gene lookup returns CDR1 WSHSY and CDR2 SAAADI. As DNA, the CDR3 is TGCGCCAGCAGTGGCCTAGCGGGATTTGGTGAGCAGTTCTTC. Translating gives CASSGLAGFGEQFF.

This rearrangement joins TRBV27 to TRBJ1-1; TRBD1 might be the D (6 bases). CDR3 length equals 12 residues. Trimming stripped 5 bases from V and 8 bases from J, with 12 bases between. Germline V gene sequence: CDR1 MNHEY, CDR2 SMNVEV (reference sequence). The CDR3 loop reads CASSVTGSEAFF. For the CDR3, the DNA is TGTGCCAGCAGTGTCACAGGGTCCGAAGCTTTCTTT.

This clone has a handful of counts. The rearrangement uses TRBV28 and TRBJ2-7; D is unclear. Germline CDR1 reads MDHEN; CDR2 reads SYDVKM. The germline V and J ends were trimmed by 7 bases and 3 bases, with 13 bases remaining between them. The CDR3 spans 13 residues. CDR3 loop: CASTVRPDYEQYF. The CDR3 bases are TGTGCCAGCACGGTACGGCCAGACTACGAGCAGTACTTC.

This clone was counted once. CDR3 coding DNA: TGTGCCAGCAGCGAACAGGGGCGTCAGCCCCAGCATTTT. It yields the protein CASSEQGRQPQHF. J is TRBJ1-5 and V is TRBV7-3, with 7 bases lining up with TRBD1. Unmatched junction bases numbered 4, after V lost 5 bases and J lost 6 bases. This CDR3 comprises 13 residues. Per the germline V gene, CDR1 is SGHTA and CDR2 is FQGTGA.

The V and J genes are TRBV7-3 and TRBJ1-3; D is unclear. CDR1 is SGHTA and CDR2 is FQGTGA in the germline V gene. The CDR3 consists of 16 residues. The V end was cut by 6 bases, the J end by 2 bases, with 17 bases between. The CDR3, as DNA: TGTGCCAGCAGTGTAGTCGGATCCGGGCCTGGAAACACCATATATTTT. It encodes CASSVVGSGPGNTIYF.

This rearrangement joins TRBV5-8 to TRBJ2-3, with D possibly matching TRBD2 (6 bases). Trimming took 5 bases from V and 5 from J, leaving 6 bases between them. The CDR3 spans 11 residues. Per the germline V gene, CDR1 is SGHTS and CDR2 is YDEGEE. The CDR3 DNA sequence: TGTGCCAGCAGGGGGGGAGATACGCAGTATTTT. Its protein product is CASRGGDTQYF.

The chain is built from TRBV7-3 and TRBJ2-5; 13 bases align to TRBD2. With V trimmed by 5 bases and J by 5 bases, 14 bases remained unmatched. The CDR3 is 18 residues long. The germline V gene encodes CDR1 SGHTA and CDR2 FQGTGA. CDR3 sequence reads: CASSPPPGTSGIVETQYF. Here the CDR3 DNA reads TGTGCCAGCAGCCCACCTCCCGGGACTAGCGGGATTGTGGAGACCCAGTACTTC.

V and J are TRBV6-5 and TRBJ2-7; 9 bases map to TRBD1. Germline CDR1 and CDR2: MNHEY and SVGAGI. With 6 bases clipped from V and 2 bases from J, the junction kept 8 bases outside the gene matches. The CDR3 runs to 15 residues. CDR3 sequence (DNA): TGTGCCAGCAGCATCCTGGGACAGGGTACCTACGAGCAGTACTTC. As protein: CASSILGQGTYEQYF.

This clone was observed once. The chain uses TRBV30 and TRBJ2-5; TRBD2 agrees at 12 bases. V gave up 2 bases and J gave up 7 bases; unmatched junction bases: 8. Germline lookup yields CDR1 GTSNPN and CDR2 SVGIG (reference sequence). CDR3 length: 15 amino acids. CDR3: CAWSRLAGGPVTQYF. The CDR3 DNA reads TGTGCCTGGAGTCGGCTAGCGGGGGGGCCGGTGACCCAGTACTTC.

V is TRBV2 and J is TRBJ1-1, with D uncertain. CDR1 SNHLY and CDR2 FYNNEI come from the germline V gene. The V end lost 6 bases, the J end lost 3 bases, and 14 bases lay between the germline ends. The length of the CDR3 is 14 residues. The CDR3 nucleotides are TGTGCCAGCAGAATACAAAAACTCGACACTGAAGCTTTCTTT. Translating gives CASRIQKLDTEAFF.

CDR3 protein: CASSPSVTDDEQYF. The DNA for the CDR3 is TGTGCCAGCTCACCAAGCGTGACAGACGACGAGCAGTACTTC. J is TRBJ2-7 and V is TRBV18; tentative D call: TRBD1 (5 bases). CDR3 length: 14 residues. V lost 2 bases and J 5 bases, leaving 13 bases between the germline ends. The V gene's germline CDR1 is KGHSH and CDR2 LQKENI.

This rearrangement joins TRBV5-1 to TRBJ1-4; D possibly corresponds to TRBD1 (5 bases). Looked up from germline, CDR1 is SGHRS and CDR2 is YFSETQ. The V and J ends lost 0 bases and 2 bases respectively, with 14 bases between them. The CDR3 is made up of 17 amino acids. CDR3 in amino acids: CASSLGYRGSTNEKLFF. CDR3 coding DNA: TGCGCCAGCAGCTTGGGTTATCGGGGGAGCACTAATGAAAAACTGTTTTTT.

This clone is a singleton in its sample. The CDR3 here is CASSTRRHNEQFF. The CDR3 DNA follows: TGTGCCAGTAGTACTAGAAGACATAATGAGCAGTTCTTC. The chain is built from TRBV19 and TRBJ2-1; unclear D gene. Germline assignment: CDR1 LNHDA and CDR2 SQIVND (reference sequence). This CDR3 is 13 amino acids long. V lost 4 bases and J lost 7, with 11 bases in between.

The chain has TRBV1 and TRBJ1-2; no check of the table's D call, TRBD1, against the DNA was made. TRBV1 is a listed pseudogene. This CDR3 comprises 17 residues. DNA for the CDR3: TGCACCAGCAGCCACCGACCGGGACAGGGCCCTAACTATGGCTACACCTTC. Translation gives CTSSHRPGQGPNYGYTF.

This chain joins TRBV7-2 and TRBJ2-1; 9 bases align to TRBD1. The J segment lost 5 bases and the V segment lost 3 bases, leaving 14 bases of the junction unmatched. The CDR3 length is 18 residues. Germline V CDR1 and CDR2: SGHTA, FQGNSA. DNA of the CDR3: TGTGCCAGCAGCTTTTTTTTCTACACACAGGGGGCCCACAATGAGCAGTTCTTC. This sequence encodes CASSFFFYTQGAHNEQFF.

The V call is TRBV6-5, the J call TRBJ2-2; D not resolved. Germline loops: CDR1 MNHEY, CDR2 SVGAGI. V gave up 1 base and J gave up 8 bases, with 8 bases separating them. The CDR3 contains 13 residues. The CDR3 DNA reads TGTGCCAGCAGTTACTTCCGGTTGGGGGAGCTGTTTTTT. Protein: CASSYFRLGELFF.

The chain is built from TRBV6-1 and TRBJ2-1; 10 positions agree with TRBD1. Trimming at V came to 1 base and at J to 1 base, leaving 4 bases not matched to a gene. The CDR3 spans 17 residues. CDR1 is MNHNS, CDR2 SASEGT, per germline. In DNA, the CDR3 is TGTGCCAGCAGTGAAGTGATGGGACAGGGGTCCTACAATGAGCAGTTCTTC. This gives the protein CASSEVMGQGSYNEQFF.

This clone has only one observation. This chain connects TRBV6-5 to TRBJ2-7; a possible D gene is TRBD1 (6 bases). The germline gives CDR1 MNHEY, CDR2 SVGAGI. Trimming shortened V by 4 bases and J by 5 bases, and 21 bases separated the two germline ends. The CDR3 consists of 16 residues. The CDR3 nucleotides are TGTGCCAGCAGTTCCCCCGGAAGAGGGGGAAGGAACGAGCAGTACTTC. Residues: CASSSPGRGGRNEQYF.

The chain is built from TRBV19 and TRBJ2-2; D unresolved. CDR1 and CDR2 (germline): LNHDA, SQIVND (reference sequence). The CDR3 has 14 residues. Trimming took off 4 bases at V and 4 bases at J, with 10 bases between the two ends. The CDR3 loop is CASSRLVSTGELFF. DNA of the CDR3: TGTGCCAGTAGTAGGCTGGTGAGCACCGGGGAGCTGTTTTTT. Full variable domain (outside the CDR3, taken from reference TRBV19 and TRBJ2-2): DGGITQSPKYLFRKEGQNVTLSCEQNLNHDAMYWYRQDPGQGLRLIYYSQIVNDFQKGDIAEGYSVSREKKESFPLTVTSAQKNPTAFYLCASSRLVSTGELFFGEGSRLTVL.

The chain joins TRBV29-1 to TRBJ1-1; the D gene is possibly TRBD1 (5 bases). Germline-derived CDR1 and CDR2 are SQVTM and ANQGSEA. V lost 3 bases and J 4 bases, leaving 12 bases between the germline ends. The CDR3 is 13 residues long. Here the CDR3 reads CSVERTGGTEAFF. CDR3 nucleotide sequence: TGCAGCGTTGAGCGTACGGGGGGCACTGAAGCTTTCTTT.

This clone was seen only a few times. This rearrangement joins TRBV7-3 to TRBJ2-2; 9 bases map to TRBD2. This CDR3 has 16 residues. From germline, CDR1 is SGHTA and CDR2 FQGTGA. The ends lost 2 bases at V and 7 bases at J; junction bases unmatched: 8. The CDR3 region has the DNA TGTGCCAGCAGCTTAGGACTAGCGTTTACGGGCGGGGAGCTGTTTTTT. It codes for CASSLGLAFTGGELFF.

The rearrangement joins TRBV7-9 to TRBJ2-5, with D hard to call. CDR1 and CDR2 (germline): SEHNR, FQNEAQ (reference sequence). The CDR3 has 15 amino acids. Trimming removed 5 bases at V and 2 bases at J, with 15 bases between. In DNA form, the CDR3 reads TGTGCCAGCAGCATACCCCTCGCGGCGCAAGAGACCCAGTACTTC. Residues: CASSIPLAAQETQYF.